A selection of T cell receptor beta chains follows, all from one sample in a study of blood T cell repertoires in COVID-19. Data came from immunoSEQ multiplex PCR; TCRdb stores just in-frame clones and leaves some out. The sample comprises over 70,000 clones, around four fifths of which are singletons, and around a tenth rests with the top ten. Sequences were obtained from peripheral blood. The receptors originated from a woman aged 80 or over with acute or convalescent COVID-19. Each CDR3 is given with its conserved first and last residue. The D gene is left open where the match is weak. A clone size is listed for some rows: how often the clone was seen (once, few, many), or a class if it is expanded.

TRBJ1-2	.	TRBV5-4	.	CASSLAGRVMANYGYTF	TGTGCCAGCAGCTTGGCCGGCAGGGTAATGGCTAACTATGGCTACACCTTC
TRBJ2-7	.	TRBV2	.	CASSDPRGGEQYF	TGTGCCAGCAGTGATCCCAGGGGTGGCGAGCAGTACTTC
TRBJ2-7	.	TRBV4-2	.	CASSQDLWVGRGDYEQYF	TGTGCCAGCAGCCAAGATCTCTGGGTCGGCAGGGGGGATTACGAGCAGTACTTC
TRBJ1-2	TRBD1	TRBV18	.	CASSPGDRALSGYTF	TGTGCCAGCTCACCAGGGGACAGGGCTTTAAGTGGCTACACCTTC
TRBJ2-3	TRBD1	TRBV11-1	.	CASSRGQGGTDTQYF	TGTGCCAGCAGCCGGGGACAGGGGGGCACAGATACGCAGTATTTT
TRBJ1-1	.	TRBV6-6	.	CASSRELGEAFF	TGTGCCAGCAGTCGAGAACTCGGGGAAGCTTTCTTT
TRBJ1-3	.	TRBV7-2	few	CASRPRGTGNTIYF	TGTGCCAGCCGACCCCGGGGGACTGGAAACACCATATATTTT
TRBJ1-1	TRBD1	TRBV18	.	CASFPGQGSATEAFF	TGTGCCAGCTTCCCGGGACAGGGGTCGGCCACTGAAGCTTTCTTT
TRBJ1-4	TRBD1	TRBV6-5	.	CASSYSGTGNEKLFF	TGTGCCAGCAGTTACTCAGGGACAGGGAATGAAAAACTGTTTTTT
TRBJ1-2	TRBD1	TRBV4-3	few	CASSQDRSDRGPGYTF	TGCGCCAGCAGCCAAGATCGGTCCGACAGGGGGCCTGGCTACACCTTC
TRBJ1-1	.	TRBV19	few	CASKEGSGMNTEAFF	TGTGCCAGTAAAGAGGGTTCGGGGATGAACACTGAAGCTTTCTTT
TRBJ1-6	TRBD1	TRBV28	few	CASSIDRDWNSPLHF	TGTGCCAGCAGTATCGACAGGGATTGGAATTCACCCCTCCACTTT
TRBJ2-2	TRBD1	TRBV7-9	.	CASQGDTGELFF	TGTGCCAGCCAGGGGGACACCGGGGAGCTGTTTTTT
TRBJ1-4	.	TRBV18	.	CASSPRSGGDEKLFF	TGTGCCAGCTCACCTAGGTCGGGCGGGGATGAAAAACTGTTTTTT
TRBJ1-1	.	TRBV6-5	few	CASSYDIGGGTEAFF	TGTGCCAGCAGTTACGATATCGGGGGTGGGACTGAAGCTTTCTTT
TRBJ1-4	.	TRBV2	.	CASSALRTTTNEKLFF	TGTGCCAGCAGTGCCTTACGGACAACAACTAATGAAAAACTGTTTTTT
TRBJ2-3	TRBD2	TRBV7-2	.	CASSLTSVSTDTQYF	TGTGCCAGCAGCTTAACTAGCGTAAGCACAGATACGCAGTATTTT
TRBJ2-1	.	TRBV3-1/TRBV3-2	once	CASSQGQPGWVYNEQFF	TGTGCCAGCAGCCAAGGGCAGCCAGGGTGGGTTTACAATGAGCAGTTCTTC
TRBJ2-3	TRBD2	TRBV24-1	once	CATSRGGTAEDTQYF	TGTGCCACCAGTCGGGGGGGAACAGCCGAGGATACGCAGTATTTT
TRBJ1-4	.	TRBV11-2	.	CASSRQEDEKLFF	TGTGCCAGCAGCCGACAGGAGGATGAAAAACTGTTTTTT
TRBJ2-5	TRBD2	TRBV7-7	.	CASSSTSGGDQETQYF	TGTGCTAGCAGCTCGACTAGCGGGGGGGATCAAGAGACCCAGTACTTC
TRBJ1-2	.	TRBV7-8	.	CASSLAVQGSGYTF	TGTGCCAGCAGCTTGGCCGTCCAGGGTTCTGGCTACACCTTC
TRBJ2-7	.	TRBV6-2/TRBV6-3	once	CASSYSRGLSDEQYF	TGTGCCAGCAGTTACTCGAGGGGACTGTCGGACGAGCAGTACTTC
TRBJ2-1	TRBD1	TRBV5-4	.	CASTLGQGAFYEQFF	TGTGCCAGCACCTTAGGACAGGGGGCTTTCTATGAGCAGTTCTTC
TRBJ2-7	.	TRBV14	.	CASSQVTGSISYEQYF	TGTGCCAGCAGCCAAGTGACGGGGTCCATATCGTACGAGCAGTACTTC
TRBJ1-2	.	TRBV9	.	CASSVAGHFDYGYTF	TGTGCCAGCAGCGTAGCTGGGCACTTCGACTATGGCTACACCTTC
TRBJ1-1	TRBD1	TRBV7-8	.	CASSGQGVGTEAFF	TGTGCCAGCAGCGGACAGGGAGTGGGCACTGAAGCTTTCTTT
TRBJ1-2	.	TRBV5-1	.	CASSREGGNYGYTF	TGCGCCAGCAGCCGAGAAGGGGGTAACTATGGCTACACCTTC
TRBJ2-5	.	TRBV7-2	.	CASSLSGIRGETQYF	TGTGCCAGCAGCTTGTCGGGGATTAGGGGGGAGACCCAGTACTTC
TRBJ1-2	TRBD1	TRBV23-1	once	CASSQSGTDWGYGYTF	TGCGCCAGCAGTCAATCTGGGACAGATTGGGGCTATGGCTACACCTTC
TRBJ1-4	.	TRBV18	.	CASSLRQATNEKLFF	TGTGCCAGCTCACTCCGACAGGCAACTAATGAAAAACTGTTTTTT
TRBJ2-3	TRBD1	TRBV12-3/TRBV12-4	.	CASRTGADTQYF	TGTGCCAGCAGGACAGGGGCAGATACGCAGTATTTT
TRBJ1-2	.	TRBV10-3	.	CAISIRDMPNYGYTF	TGTGCCATCAGTATAAGGGACATGCCTAACTATGGCTACACCTTC
TRBJ2-5	TRBD2	TRBV7-9	once	CASSLGSSSGSGETQYF	TGTGCCAGCAGCTTAGGATCGTCTAGCGGGAGTGGAGAGACCCAGTACTTC
TRBJ2-1	.	TRBV7-3	.	CASSFDSIYNEQFF	TGTGCCAGCAGCTTTGACAGTATCTACAATGAGCAGTTCTTC
TRBJ2-2	TRBD2	TRBV7-2	.	CASRPAGGNTGELFF	TGTGCCAGCAGACCAGCGGGGGGGAACACCGGGGAGCTGTTTTTT
TRBJ2-7	.	TRBV7-9	.	CASSLTAGRHEQYF	TGTGCCAGCAGCTTAACTGCAGGGCGACACGAGCAGTACTTC
TRBJ2-7	TRBD2	TRBV7-9	.	CASSPEREVSYEQYF	TGTGCCAGCAGCCCGGAGCGGGAGGTTTCCTACGAGCAGTACTTC
TRBJ2-2	TRBD1	TRBV19	.	CASNPTGAPNTGELFF	TGTGCCAGTAACCCTACAGGGGCCCCGAACACCGGGGAGCTGTTTTTT
TRBJ1-1	.	TRBV7-2	.	CASSLGGRGTEAFF	TGTGCCAGCAGCTTAGGAGGGAGAGGCACTGAAGCTTTCTTT
TRBJ2-5	.	TRBV9	.	CASSVEPTETQYF	TGTGCCAGCAGCGTAGAGCCTACGGAGACCCAGTACTTC
TRBJ2-2	.	TRBV30	.	CAWSAQGSFPGELFF	TGTGCCTGGAGTGCCCAGGGATCTTTCCCCGGGGAGCTGTTTTTT
TRBJ2-3	TRBD2	TRBV18	.	CASSPPSGTSDIRRQYF	TGTGCCAGCTCACCACCGTCTGGGACTAGCGATATTCGGAGGCAGTATTTT
TRBJ2-2	TRBD2	TRBV9	once	CASSEWIAGPNTGELFF	TGTGCCAGCAGCGAATGGATAGCGGGGCCTAACACCGGGGAGCTGTTTTTT
TRBJ2-2	TRBD2	TRBV7-2	.	CASSPPAGGTGELFF	TGTGCCAGCAGCCCCCCAGCGGGGGGCACCGGGGAGCTGTTTTTT
TRBJ1-6	.	TRBV30	once	CAWSAKGGNNSPLHF	TGTGCCTGGAGCGCAAAAGGGGGAAATAATTCACCCCTCCACTTT
TRBJ2-1	TRBD2	TRBV10-1	.	CASSESLAGGPHNEQFF	TGCGCCAGCAGTGAGTCCCTAGCGGGGGGGCCCCACAATGAGCAGTTCTTC
TRBJ1-4	TRBD1	TRBV19	few	CASSTGQGGEKLFF	TGTGCCAGTAGCACGGGACAGGGGGGTGAAAAACTGTTTTTT
TRBJ2-7	TRBD1	TRBV9	.	CASSVVWPGGYEQYF	TGTGCCAGCAGCGTAGTGTGGCCAGGGGGCTACGAGCAGTACTTC
TRBJ1-1	.	TRBV29-1	.	CSGIGQMNTEAFF	TGCAGCGGTATCGGACAGATGAACACTGAAGCTTTCTTT
TRBJ1-5	.	TRBV19	few	CASGGPPSSNQPQHF	TGTGCCAGCGGGGGACCGCCGAGTAGCAATCAGCCCCAGCATTTT
TRBJ2-3	TRBD2	TRBV4-3	once	CASSQVPGLAGSTDTQYF	TGCGCCAGCAGCCAAGTACCTGGACTAGCGGGGTCCACAGATACGCAGTATTTT
TRBJ2-1	TRBD2	TRBV10-2	.	CASSGGGKAGAPRTYNEQFF	TGCGCCAGCAGTGGTGGCGGGAAAGCGGGGGCGCCCCGCACTTACAATGAGCAGTTCTTC
TRBJ1-1	TRBD1	TRBV19	once	CAGPLDRHTEAFF	TGTGCCGGACCCCTGGACAGGCACACTGAAGCTTTCTTT
TRBJ2-1	.	TRBV9	.	CASSVSPRLYNEQFF	TGTGCCAGCAGCGTATCCCCGCGCCTCTACAATGAGCAGTTCTTC
TRBJ1-1	.	TRBV18	.	CASSPDRQDKAFF	TGTGCCAGCTCACCAGATAGGCAGGACAAAGCTTTCTTT